This T cell receptor beta chain was documented in a study of low-dose radiotherapy and immunotherapy resistance in tumors. The overall study: Individuals in Cohort 2 had 1 Gy per fraction every two weeks, adding up to 13 Gy over 26 weeks. Patients received 300 mg of oral aspirin each day across four cycles, commencing on cycle 1 day 1.

Germline V gives CDR1 DFQATT, CDR2 SNEGSKA (reference sequence). V dropped 0 bases and J dropped 2 bases, with 11 bases sitting between them. The CDR3 covers 15 residues. This clonotype is labeled as medium-sized. The sample's time point: after trial treatment. Treatment indicated: LDRT plus nivolumab, ipilimumab, low-dose cyclophosphamide and aspirin (RACIN trial). Inclusion covered patients whose advanced solid tumors lacked tumor-infiltrating lymphocytes. TRAV- and TRBV-specific primers, spanning alpha and beta chains, primed first-strand cDNA. PCR amplification of the TCRs was performed with Phusion for approximately 20 PCR cycles, and it relied on a constant-region primer together with a V-primer adapter. TCRdb re-called the reads with MiXCR, one entry per CDR3 protein. The repertoire holds 60,000 or so distinct CDR3 sequences, with 20% to 25% as singletons.

V gene TRBV20-1 combines with J gene TRBJ1-3, with D uncertain. The sequence was obtained from a male donor with prostate cancer. The sequences come from PBMCs, collected after low-dose radiotherapy plus immunotherapy. The CDR3 DNA sequence: TGCAGTGCTAGAGAAAGGCTTTCCCCTGGAAACACCATATATTTT. This translates into CSARERLSPGNTIYF.